Below, 3 T cell receptor beta chains from the same sample are listed, as sequenced in a study of blood T cell repertoires in COVID-19. The protocol was immunoSEQ multiplex PCR, while the TCRdb copy is restricted to in-frame clones and leaves out a portion. The table records about 170,000 clones, about 86% of them present only once. Sequencing input: PBMCs or T cells enriched from blood (not recorded which). The source is a woman between 50 and 59 years old in a cohort exposed to, infected with or recovered from COVID-19 (not recorded which).

This chain connects TRBV5-5 to TRBJ2-1; 9 nucleotides line up with TRBD1. CDR1 and CDR2 from the germline V gene are SGHKS and YYEKEE (reference sequence). Unmatched junction bases numbered 2, after V lost 0 bases and J lost 4 bases. The length of the CDR3 is 15 residues. The CDR3 region has the DNA TGTGCCAGCAGCTTGGAGGGACAGGGTTACAATGAGCAGTTCTTC. The encoded protein is CASSLEGQGYNEQFF.

The chain recombines TRBV6-1 with TRBJ2-7; 9 bases map to TRBD2. There are 15 residues in the CDR3. Germline assignment: CDR1 MNHNS and CDR2 SASEGT. After removal of 3 bases from V and 5 bases from J, the junction contained 8 bases not matched to a gene. CDR3 loop: CASSELAGAPHEQYF. The CDR3 DNA reads TGTGCCAGCAGTGAGTTAGCGGGGGCCCCCCACGAGCAGTACTTC.

This chain links TRBV30 with TRBJ1-6; TRBD1 matches 7 bases. CDR1 GTSNPN and CDR2 SVGIG come from the germline V gene (reference sequence). V shed 6 bases and J 7 bases; nucleotides not matched to a gene: 6. The CDR3 totals 13 residues. This CDR3 is CACQQGTNSPLHF. DNA for the CDR3: TGTGCCTGTCAACAGGGGACCAATTCACCCCTCCACTTT.